What follows are 11 T cell receptor beta chains derived from one specimen sequenced in a study of T cells in Graves' hyperthyroidism and ophthalmopathy. RNA transcripts served as the template for amplifying TCR beta CDR3 regions. Using the HTBI primer set, a first-round RT-PCR was run on the TCR CDR3. MiXCR was run by TCRdb on the multiplex PCR reads, yielding one entry per CDR3 protein. This sample has over 350,000 distinct CDR3 sequences, with about 18% found just once. Specimen: blood. These receptors all stem from a man between 18 and 29 years old with Graves' ophthalmopathy.

V is TRBV7-9 and J is TRBJ1-4; D is undetermined. Trimming took off 3 bases at V and 8 bases at J, with 10 bases between the two ends. Germline lookup yields CDR1 SEHNR and CDR2 FQNEAQ (reference sequence). This CDR3 is 13 amino acids long. The CDR3 nucleotides are TGTGCCAGCAGCTTCCAGGTCCAGGAAAAACTGTTTTTT. It yields the protein CASSFQVQEKLFF.

This clonotype was found many times. DNA for the CDR3: TGTGCCAGCAGCAACGGGGGCAAAAACATTCAGTACTTC. It encodes CASSNGGKNIQYF. V is TRBV11-2 and J is TRBJ2-4; D may be TRBD2 (6 bases). CDR1 and CDR2 (germline): SGHAT, FQNNGV. V lost 5 bases to trimming and J lost 3 bases, with 8 bases between them. This CDR3 comprises 13 residues.

This chain links TRBV19 with TRBJ1-5, with D unresolved. CDR3 length: 14 residues. V was pared by 3 bases and J by 0 bases, with 6 bases between. CDR1 and CDR2 (germline): LNHDA, SQIVND (reference sequence). DNA of the CDR3: TGTGCCAGTAGTATTCCGGGTAGCAATCAGCCCCAGCATTTT. This translates into CASSIPGSNQPQHF. The complete variable domain, with remaining parts taken from reference TRBV19 and TRBJ1-5, reads DGGITQSPKYLFRKEGQNVTLSCEQNLNHDAMYWYRQDPGQGLRLIYYSQIVNDFQKGDIAEGYSVSREKKESFPLTVTSAQKNPTAFYLCASSIPGSNQPQHFGDGTRLSIL.

This clonotype occurred many times. In DNA form, the CDR3 reads TGTGCCAGCAGCTTATCCAAGAACACCGGGGAGCTGTTTTTT. Protein: CASSLSKNTGELFF. The chain joins TRBV11-2 to TRBJ2-2, with D unresolved. Germline V CDR1 and CDR2: SGHAT, FQNNGV. V lost 2 bases and J 1 base, leaving 5 bases between the germline ends. This CDR3 is built from 14 residues.

V gene TRBV28 combines with J gene TRBJ1-2; 8 bases align to TRBD1. This CDR3 spans 17 amino acids. Germline V gene sequence: CDR1 MDHEN, CDR2 SYDVKM. The J segment lost 5 bases and the V segment lost 7 bases, leaving 18 bases of the junction unmatched. The CDR3 region has the DNA TGTGCCAGCACCCACCTGGACAGGGCGGCCCCCCCTTATGGCTACACCTTC. Amino acid sequence: CASTHLDRAAPPYGYTF.

This clonotype appeared a few times. The chain employs TRBV15 and TRBJ2-3, with D tentatively TRBD1 (5 bases). Germline V lookup: CDR1 LNHNV, CDR2 YYDKDF (reference sequence). Trimming stripped 0 bases from V and 6 bases from J, with 10 bases between. The CDR3 contains 14 residues. The CDR3 region is CATSRDRVPDTQYF. The CDR3 DNA follows: TGTGCCACCAGCAGAGACAGGGTTCCCGATACGCAGTATTTT.

This clonotype was detected ten times or more. This rearrangement joins TRBV24-1 to TRBJ2-3; D possibly corresponds to TRBD1 (6 bases). Germline lookup yields CDR1 KGHDR and CDR2 SFDVKD. This CDR3 is built from 16 residues. Trimming stripped 4 bases from V and 0 bases from J, with 13 bases between. CDR3 sequence: CATSESTGGSTDTQYF. The CDR3 nucleotides read TGTGCCACCAGTGAATCGACAGGTGGGAGCACAGATACGCAGTATTTT.

This clonotype was seen a handful of times. The J gene is TRBJ2-5, the V gene TRBV4-1; possible D gene TRBD2, 6 bases. The CDR3 is 14 residues long. V was trimmed by 3 bases and J by 5 bases, leaving 13 bases between them. The germline V gene has CDR1 MGHRA and CDR2 YSYEKL. The CDR3 here is CASSQGGTWETQYF. The CDR3 bases are TGCGCCAGCAGCCAGGGTGGGACTTGGGAGACCCAGTACTTC.

This clonotype has at least ten counts. The chain uses TRBV12-5 and TRBJ2-3; TRBD2 matches at 8 bases. V trimming: 8 bases; J trimming: 0 bases; junction bases outside the gene matches: 1. Germline CDR1 reads LGHNT; CDR2 reads FRNRAP. The CDR3 spans 13 residues. CDR3 DNA: TGTGCTAGTCCTAGCGGGAGCACAGATACGCAGTATTTT. It translates to CASPSGSTDTQYF.

This clonotype was picked up a small number of times. This chain uses TRBV2 with TRBJ2-1; 7 bases map to TRBD1. Germline CDR1 SNHLY, CDR2 FYNNEI. V shed 7 bases and J 4 bases; nucleotides not matched to a gene: 4. CDR3 size: 13 residues. The DNA of the CDR3 is TGTGCCAGCACGGGACAGCAGTACAATGAGCAGTTCTTC. Its translation is CASTGQQYNEQFF.

This clonotype was counted at least ten times. The chain recombines TRBV6-1 with TRBJ1-1; a weak D match, TRBD1 (5 bases). Germline CDR1 and CDR2: MNHNS and SASEGT. V was shortened by 7 bases and J by 4 bases, with 16 bases between the two germline ends. This CDR3 contains 14 residues. The CDR3 protein is CASIELRGATEAFF. CDR3 nucleotides: TGTGCCAGCATCGAGTTGAGAGGGGCCACTGAAGCTTTCTTT.